The entry below gives a single TCR beta chain sequence along with its context. The antigen remains undetermined. The authors distributed each subset's genomic DNA evenly over several immunoSEQ plates. Only in-frame clones appear in the TCRdb table, and some are missing; sequencing was by immunoSEQ multiplex PCR. The table has over 95,000 clones, 55% to 70% seen once. Germline CDR1 and CDR2: MGHDK and SYGVNS. The CDR3 contains 15 residues. This sample is part of a study of shared clonotypes between healthy human individuals. Findings of the study overall: The small donor group covered limited genetic and exposure diversity.

The origin of this receptor is a woman aged 30 to 39 in good health. Sequencing used memory CD8+ T cells sorted from blood. Subset: CD45RO+ cells pooled with CCR7-negative TemRA cells. The rearrangement joins TRBV25-1 to TRBJ2-5; D is undetermined. The J call is doubtful: the DNA matches TRBJ2-7 better. The CDR3 is CASSELEAASNEQYF. The CDR3 DNA reads as TGTGCCAGCAGTGAATTGGAAGCCGCTTCAAACGAGCAGTACTTC.